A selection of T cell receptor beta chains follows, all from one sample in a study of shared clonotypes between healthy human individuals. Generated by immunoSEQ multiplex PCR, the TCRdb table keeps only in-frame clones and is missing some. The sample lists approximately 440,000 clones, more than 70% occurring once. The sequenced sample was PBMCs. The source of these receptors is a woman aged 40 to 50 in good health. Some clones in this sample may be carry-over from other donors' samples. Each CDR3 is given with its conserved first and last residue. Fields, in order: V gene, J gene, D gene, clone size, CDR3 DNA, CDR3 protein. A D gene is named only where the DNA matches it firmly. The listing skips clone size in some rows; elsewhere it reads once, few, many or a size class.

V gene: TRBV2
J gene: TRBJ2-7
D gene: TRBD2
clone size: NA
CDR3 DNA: TGTGCCAGCAGTGAGGACGGGAGGGCCAAGGTGTACTTC
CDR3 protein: CASSEDGRAKVYF

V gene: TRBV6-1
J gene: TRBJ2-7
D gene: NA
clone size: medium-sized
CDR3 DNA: TGTGCCAGCAGTGAAAGTGTGGGGGCCCCCTACGAGCAGTACTTC
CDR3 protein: CASSESVGAPYEQYF

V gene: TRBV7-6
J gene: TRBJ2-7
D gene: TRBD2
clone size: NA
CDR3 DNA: TGTGCCAGCAGCTTAGCTGGACTAGCGAGTGAGCAGTACTTC
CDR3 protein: CASSLAGLASEQYF

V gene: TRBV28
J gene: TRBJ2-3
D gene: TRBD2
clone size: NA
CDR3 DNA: TGTGCCATCATAGCGGGAGGCTCTAGCACAGATACGCAGTATTTT
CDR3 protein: CAIIAGGSSTDTQYF

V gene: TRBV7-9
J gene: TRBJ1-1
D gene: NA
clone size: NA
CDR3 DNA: TGTGCCAGCAGCCCCGGGGGGAATGGAGCTTTCTTT
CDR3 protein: CASSPGGNGAFF

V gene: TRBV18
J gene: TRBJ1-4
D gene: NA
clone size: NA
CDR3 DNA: TGTGCCAGCTGGGACTCGGATGAAAAACTGTTTTTT
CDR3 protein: CASWDSDEKLFF

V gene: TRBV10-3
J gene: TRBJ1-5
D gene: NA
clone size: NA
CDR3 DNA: TGTGCCATCTCGGGGGGCTTGAATCAGCCCCAGCATTTT
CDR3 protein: CAISGGLNQPQHF

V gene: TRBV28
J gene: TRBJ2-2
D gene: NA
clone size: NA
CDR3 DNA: TGTGCCATTAGAGGGGGACTTAACACCGGGGAGCTGTTTTTT
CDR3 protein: CAIRGGLNTGELFF

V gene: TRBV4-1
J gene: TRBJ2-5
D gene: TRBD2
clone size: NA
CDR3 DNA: TGCGCCAGCAGTCGACTAGCGGGAATAGGGTTACAAGAGACCCAGTACTTC
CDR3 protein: CASSRLAGIGLQETQYF

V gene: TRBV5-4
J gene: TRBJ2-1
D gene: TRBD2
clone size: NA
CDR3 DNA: TGTGCCAGCAGCGTCCGACTAGCGAGCATCGACAATGAGCAGTTCTTC
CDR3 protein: CASSVRLASIDNEQFF

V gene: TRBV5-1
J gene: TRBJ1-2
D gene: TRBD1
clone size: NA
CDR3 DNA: TGCGCCAGCAGCTCGGGACAGGGGCTCTATGGCTACACCTTC
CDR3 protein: CASSSGQGLYGYTF

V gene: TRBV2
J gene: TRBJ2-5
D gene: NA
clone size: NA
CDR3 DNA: TGTGCCAGCAGTGCCGCCCGGGAGACCCAGTACTTC
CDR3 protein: CASSAARETQYF

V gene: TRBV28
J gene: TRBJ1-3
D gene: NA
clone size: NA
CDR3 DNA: TGTGCCAGCAGTTTATTCCAGGAACGGCGAAACACCATATATTTT
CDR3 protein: CASSLFQERRNTIYF

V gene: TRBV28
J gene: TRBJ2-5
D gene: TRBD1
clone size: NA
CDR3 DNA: TGTGCCAGCAGTCCCAAGACAGGGGGAGAGACCCAGTACTTC
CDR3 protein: CASSPKTGGETQYF

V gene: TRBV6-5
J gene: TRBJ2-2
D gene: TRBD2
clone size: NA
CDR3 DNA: TGTGCCAGCAGTTACCAGACTAGCGTACCAACCGGGGAGCTGTTTTTT
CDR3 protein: CASSYQTSVPTGELFF

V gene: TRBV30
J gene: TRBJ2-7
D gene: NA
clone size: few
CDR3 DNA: TGTGCCTGGAGTTCAGGGCCGACCTACGAGCAGTACTTC
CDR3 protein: CAWSSGPTYEQYF

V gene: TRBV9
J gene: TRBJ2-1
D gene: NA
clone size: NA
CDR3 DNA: TGTGCCAGCAGCCCGACCTCTAGAGGCGTTGAGCAGTTCTTC
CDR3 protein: CASSPTSRGVEQFF

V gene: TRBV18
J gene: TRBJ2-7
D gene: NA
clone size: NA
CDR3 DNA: TGTGCCAGCTCACCAACCCCCTACGAGCAGTACTTC
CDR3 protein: CASSPTPYEQYF

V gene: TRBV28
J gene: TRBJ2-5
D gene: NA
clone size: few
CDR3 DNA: TGTGCCAGCAGTTTTCCCACAGGGACCCAGTACTTC
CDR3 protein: CASSFPTGTQYF

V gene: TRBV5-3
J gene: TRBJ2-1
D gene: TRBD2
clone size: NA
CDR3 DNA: TGTGCCAGAAGCCCGGGACTAGCGGGGCCAAATGAGCAGTTCTTC
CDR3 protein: CARSPGLAGPNEQFF

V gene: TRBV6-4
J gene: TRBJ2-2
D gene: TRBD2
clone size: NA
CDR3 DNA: TGTGCCAGCAGTAGGACTAGCGAAGCCGGGGAGCTGTTTTTT
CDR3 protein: CASSRTSEAGELFF

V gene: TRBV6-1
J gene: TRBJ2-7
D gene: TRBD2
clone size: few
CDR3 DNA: TGTGCCAGCAGTGAAAAAGTAGCGGGAGTCGGCGAGCAGTACTTC
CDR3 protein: CASSEKVAGVGEQYF

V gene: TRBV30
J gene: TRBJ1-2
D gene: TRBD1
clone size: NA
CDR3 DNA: TGTGCCTGGAGTGCTGGGACAGGCTATGGCTACACCTTC
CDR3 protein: CAWSAGTGYGYTF

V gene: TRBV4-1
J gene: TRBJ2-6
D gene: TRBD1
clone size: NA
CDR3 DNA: TGCGCCAGCAGCCAAGGTCCCTACAGGGGGCGAAGAGGGGCCAACGTCCTGACTTTC
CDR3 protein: CASSQGPYRGRRGANVLTF

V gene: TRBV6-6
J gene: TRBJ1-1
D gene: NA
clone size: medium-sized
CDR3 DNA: TGTGCCAGCAGTTACTCGGGCGGAGGACCGAACACTGAAGCTTTCTTT
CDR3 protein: CASSYSGGGPNTEAFF

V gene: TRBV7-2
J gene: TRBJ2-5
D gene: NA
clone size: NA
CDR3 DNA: TGTGCCAGCAGCTTAGCTCCAGTCCCGGGAGAGACCCAGTACTTC
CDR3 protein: CASSLAPVPGETQYF

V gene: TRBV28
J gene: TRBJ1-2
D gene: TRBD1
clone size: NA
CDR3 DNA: TGTGCCAGCAGAGAGGACAGGGCCGGCTATGGCTACACCTTC
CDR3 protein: CASREDRAGYGYTF

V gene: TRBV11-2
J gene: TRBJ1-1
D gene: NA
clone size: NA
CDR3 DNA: TGTGCCAGCAGCTTAGGAGCGACACCGAACACTGAAGCTTTCTTT
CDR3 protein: CASSLGATPNTEAFF

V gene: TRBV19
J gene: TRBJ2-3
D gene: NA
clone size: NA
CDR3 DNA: TGTGCCAGTATCCCTAGGGATGGGGATACGCAGTATTTT
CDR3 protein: CASIPRDGDTQYF

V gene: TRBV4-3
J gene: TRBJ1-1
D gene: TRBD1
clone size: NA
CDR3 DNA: TGCGCCAGCAGCCAAGTACAGGGGGTGTACACTGAAGCTTTCTTT
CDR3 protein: CASSQVQGVYTEAFF

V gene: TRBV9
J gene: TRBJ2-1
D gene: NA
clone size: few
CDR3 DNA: TGTGCCAGCAGCGTAGATGGGGGCCGTAAAGGCAATGAGCAGTTCTTC
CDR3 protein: CASSVDGGRKGNEQFF

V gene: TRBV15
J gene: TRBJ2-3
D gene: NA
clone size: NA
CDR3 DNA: TGTGCCACCCAGAAAGGCTTTAGCACAGATACGCAGTATTTT
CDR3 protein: CATQKGFSTDTQYF

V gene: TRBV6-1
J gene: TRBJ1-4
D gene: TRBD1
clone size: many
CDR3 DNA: TGTGCCAGCACCGGGACAGGGCTTTGGGAAAAACTGTTTTTT
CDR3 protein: CASTGTGLWEKLFF

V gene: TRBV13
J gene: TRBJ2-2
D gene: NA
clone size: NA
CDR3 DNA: TGTGCCAGCAGCTTCCGAGACAGAGACACCGGGGAGCTGTTTTTT
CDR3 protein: CASSFRDRDTGELFF

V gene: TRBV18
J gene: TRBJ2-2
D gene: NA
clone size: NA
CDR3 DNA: TGTGCCAGCTCACCTGGACCGGGTGAGGGAGGGAACACCGGGGAGCTGTTTTTT
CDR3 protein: CASSPGPGEGGNTGELFF

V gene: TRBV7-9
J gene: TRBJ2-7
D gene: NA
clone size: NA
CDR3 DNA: TGTGCCAGCAGCTTAATTTACTTC
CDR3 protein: CASSLIYF

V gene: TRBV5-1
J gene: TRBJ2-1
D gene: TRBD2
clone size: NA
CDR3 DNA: TGCGCCAGCAGCTTTACTAGCGGACCCTACAATGAGCAGTTCTTC
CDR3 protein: CASSFTSGPYNEQFF

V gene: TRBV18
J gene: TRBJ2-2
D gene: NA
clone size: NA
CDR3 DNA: TGTGCCAGCTCACCTCGGACCACCGGGGAGCTGTTTTTT
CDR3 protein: CASSPRTTGELFF

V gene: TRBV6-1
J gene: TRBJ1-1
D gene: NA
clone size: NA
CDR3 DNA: TGTGCCAGCAGTGTCAACCCTCCAGGGGTGAACACTGAAGCTTTCTTT
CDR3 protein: CASSVNPPGVNTEAFF

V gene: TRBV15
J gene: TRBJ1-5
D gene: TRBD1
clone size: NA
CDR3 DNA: TGTGCCACCAGCAGGGACTCAGGACAGGGGGATCAGCCCCAGCATTTT
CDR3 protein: CATSRDSGQGDQPQHF

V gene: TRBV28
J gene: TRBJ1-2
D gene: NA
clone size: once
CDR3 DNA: TGTGCCAGCAGTCCCCCCCCAGGGACGCCGGTGTATGGCTACACCTTC
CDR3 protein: CASSPPPGTPVYGYTF

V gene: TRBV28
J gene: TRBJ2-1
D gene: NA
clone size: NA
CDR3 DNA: TGTGCCAGCAGTTTAATCGGACAGCGCTCCTACAATGAGCAGTTCTTC
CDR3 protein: CASSLIGQRSYNEQFF

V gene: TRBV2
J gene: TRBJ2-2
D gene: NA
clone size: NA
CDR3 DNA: TGTGCCAGCCTCGGGACAATCACCGGGGAGCTGTTTTTT
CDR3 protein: CASLGTITGELFF

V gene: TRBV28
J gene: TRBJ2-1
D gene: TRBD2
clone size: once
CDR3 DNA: TGTGCCAGCAGTTTCAGTCCCGGGAGGGCCCAGAATGAGCAGTTCTTC
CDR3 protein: CASSFSPGRAQNEQFF

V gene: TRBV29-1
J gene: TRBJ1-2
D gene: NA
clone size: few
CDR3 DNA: TGCAGCGTTGAAGGGGGAGGGTATGGCTACACCTTC
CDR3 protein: CSVEGGGYGYTF

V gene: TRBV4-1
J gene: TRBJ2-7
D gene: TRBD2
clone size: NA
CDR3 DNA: TGCGCCAGCAGCCAACCACTAGCGGGAGGGCCTAGGGAGCAGTACTTC
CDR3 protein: CASSQPLAGGPREQYF

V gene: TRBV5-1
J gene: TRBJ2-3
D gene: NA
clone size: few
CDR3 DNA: TGCGCCAGCAGCTTGGTAGAGGGAAGCACAGATACGCAGTATTTT
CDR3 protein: CASSLVEGSTDTQYF

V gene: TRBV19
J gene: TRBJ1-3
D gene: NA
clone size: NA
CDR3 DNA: TGTGCCACCTCAGAAACAGGGTACTCTGGAAACACCATATATTTT
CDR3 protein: CATSETGYSGNTIYF

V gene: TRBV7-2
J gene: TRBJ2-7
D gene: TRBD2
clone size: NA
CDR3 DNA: TGTGCCAGCAGCTTAGTGGGGGCGGGAGGAGCCTACGAGCAGTACTTC
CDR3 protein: CASSLVGAGGAYEQYF

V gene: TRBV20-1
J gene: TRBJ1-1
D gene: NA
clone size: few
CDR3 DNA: TGCAGTGCTAGATCCCGCACTGAAGCTTTCTTT
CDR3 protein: CSARSRTEAFF

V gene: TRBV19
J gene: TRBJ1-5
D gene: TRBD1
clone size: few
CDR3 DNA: TGTGCCAGTAGTATAGGGGGGACAGCCTACAATCAGCCCCAGCATTTT
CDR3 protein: CASSIGGTAYNQPQHF

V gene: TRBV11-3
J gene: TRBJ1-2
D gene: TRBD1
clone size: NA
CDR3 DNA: TGTGCCAGCAGCTTAGTCGTTGGACAGGGACGGGATAACTATGGCTACACCTTC
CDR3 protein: CASSLVVGQGRDNYGYTF

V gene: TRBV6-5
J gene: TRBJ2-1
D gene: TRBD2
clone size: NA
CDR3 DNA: TGTGCCAGCACGCTAGCGGGAGATCACAATGAGCAGTTCTTC
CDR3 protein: CASTLAGDHNEQFF

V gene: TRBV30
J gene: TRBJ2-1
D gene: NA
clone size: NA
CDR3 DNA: TGTGCCTGGAGAGGCCTAGCTTATTTCAATGAGCAGTTCTTC
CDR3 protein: CAWRGLAYFNEQFF

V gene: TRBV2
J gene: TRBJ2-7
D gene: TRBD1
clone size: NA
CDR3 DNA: TGTGCCAGCAGCGAGCCTGGGACAGAAGCCCGGGAGCAGTACTTC
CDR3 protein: CASSEPGTEAREQYF